This T cell receptor (beta chain) stems from a study of CD8 T cells in ankylosing spondylitis. TCRdb passed the 5' RACE reads through MiXCR, listing each CDR3 protein once. The sample consists of 80,000 to 100,000 distinct CDR3 sequences, 7.5% to 9% of them appearing once. This clonotype has ten or more counts. Its antigen is unidentified. Study-level findings and limits: In ankylosing spondylitis blood, a motif of fewer than 10 highly homologous TCR beta variants appeared characteristic.

Per germline, CDR1 SEHNR and CDR2 FQNEAQ (reference sequence). The CDR3 is 13 residues long. The V end was cut by 3 bases, the J end by 2 bases, with 7 bases between. The TCR was taken from a male donor with ankylosing spondylitis or in good health (not recorded which). This chain links TRBV7-9 with TRBJ2-5; D remains unclear. Sequencing input: blood, either unsorted or a sorted T cell fraction (not recorded which). The CDR3 reads CASSFYEQETQYF. CDR3 sequence (DNA): TGTGCCAGCAGCTTCTACGAGCAAGAGACCCAGTACTTC.